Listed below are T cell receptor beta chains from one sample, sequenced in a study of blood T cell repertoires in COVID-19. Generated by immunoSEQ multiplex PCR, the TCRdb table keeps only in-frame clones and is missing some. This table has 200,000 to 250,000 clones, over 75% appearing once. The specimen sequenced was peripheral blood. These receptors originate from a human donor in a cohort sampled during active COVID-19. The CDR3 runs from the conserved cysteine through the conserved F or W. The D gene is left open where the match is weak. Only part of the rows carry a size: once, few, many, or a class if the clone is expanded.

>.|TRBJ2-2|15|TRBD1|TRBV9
CASSVGQGDSGELFF
TGTGCCAGCAGCGTGGGACAGGGAGACTCCGGGGAGCTGTTTTTT
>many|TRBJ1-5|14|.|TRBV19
CASSNLGRDQPQHF
TGTGCCAGTAGTAACTTGGGCAGGGATCAGCCCCAGCATTTT
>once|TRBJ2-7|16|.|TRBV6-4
CASSDSRPVLSYEQYF
TGTGCCAGCAGTGACTCGCGGCCGGTCCTCTCCTACGAGCAGTACTTC
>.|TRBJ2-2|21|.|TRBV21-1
CASSKGDRARDCLRNTGELFF
TGTGCCAGCAGCAAAGGGGATAGGGCGCGGGATTGTCTTAGGAACACCGGGGAGCTGTTTTTT
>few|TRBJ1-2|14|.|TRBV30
CAWSRPGQHWGYTF
TGTGCCTGGAGTAGACCCGGACAGCATTGGGGCTACACCTTC
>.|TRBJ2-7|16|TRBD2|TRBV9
CASSPYPSGSSYEQYF
TGTGCCAGCAGCCCCTACCCTAGCGGGAGCTCCTACGAGCAGTACTTC
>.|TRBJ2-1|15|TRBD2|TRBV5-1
CASSLASGTLHEQFF
TGCGCCAGCAGCTTGGCTAGCGGCACCCTCCATGAGCAGTTCTTC
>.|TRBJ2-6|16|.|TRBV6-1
CASSELPGTGANVLTF
TGTGCCAGCAGTGAACTCCCGGGAACTGGGGCCAACGTCCTGACTTTC
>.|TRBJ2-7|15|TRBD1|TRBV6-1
CASSEVTEAGGQQYF
TGTGCCAGCAGTGAAGTCACGGAGGCAGGGGGACAGCAGTACTTC
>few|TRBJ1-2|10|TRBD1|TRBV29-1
CSAGGQGDTF
TGCAGCGCTGGCGGACAGGGAGACACCTTC
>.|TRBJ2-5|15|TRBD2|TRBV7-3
CASSFLAGARETQYF
TGTGCCAGCAGCTTCCTAGCGGGAGCCCGAGAGACCCAGTACTTC
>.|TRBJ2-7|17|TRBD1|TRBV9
CASSAETGTGFLYEQYF
TGTGCCAGCAGCGCTGAGACCGGGACAGGGTTCCTCTACGAGCAGTACTTC
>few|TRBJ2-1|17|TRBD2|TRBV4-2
CASSQDRTSGRAFSQFF
TGTGCCAGCAGCCAAGATCGAACTAGCGGGAGGGCCTTTTCCCAGTTCTTC
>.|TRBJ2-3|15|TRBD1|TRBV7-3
CASSLGGQGGDTQYF
TGTGCCAGCAGCTTAGGTGGACAGGGGGGAGATACGCAGTATTTT
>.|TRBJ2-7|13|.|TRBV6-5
CASRTLDSDEQYF
TGTGCCAGCAGAACACTCGACAGCGACGAGCAGTACTTC
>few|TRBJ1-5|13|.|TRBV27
CASTLARGQPQHF
TGTGCCAGCACTCTAGCTCGCGGTCAGCCCCAGCATTTT
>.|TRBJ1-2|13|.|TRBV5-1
CASSPGLSYGYTF
TGCGCCAGCAGCCCGGGTCTCAGCTATGGCTACACCTTC
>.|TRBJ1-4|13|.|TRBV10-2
CASGGGANEKLFF
TGCGCCTCCGGGGGGGGCGCGAATGAAAAACTGTTTTTT
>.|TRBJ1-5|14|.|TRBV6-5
CASSYSPLAGPQHF
TGTGCCAGCAGTTACTCACCGCTAGCGGGGCCCCAGCATTTT
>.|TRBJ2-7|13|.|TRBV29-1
CSAEGVGGYEQYF
TGCAGCGCCGAAGGGGTGGGCGGCTACGAGCAGTACTTC
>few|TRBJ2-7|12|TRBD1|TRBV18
CASSLTGSEQYF
TGTGCCAGCTCACTGACAGGGTCCGAGCAGTACTTC
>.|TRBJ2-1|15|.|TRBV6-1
CASSEVSSSYNEQFF
TGTGCCAGCAGTGAAGTGAGCTCCTCCTACAATGAGCAGTTCTTC